The rows below give T cell receptor beta chains drawn from one sample of a study of cytomegalovirus exposure and HLA in healthy donors. Data came from immunoSEQ multiplex PCR; TCRdb stores just in-frame clones and leaves some out. The sample gives about 170,000 clones, roughly 70% of which show up once; 5.4% is in the top ten. What was sequenced was PBMCs. Receptors were obtained from a woman between 18 and 29 years old in good health and CMV-seropositive. Both conserved end residues are part of each CDR3. A D gene is named only where the DNA matches it firmly. Clone size is not always given. Where it is, it says once, few, many or a class for expanded clones.

V gene: TRBV6-1
J gene: TRBJ1-2
clone size: .
D gene: TRBD1
CDR3 protein: CASSETDRGRDYGYTF
CDR3 DNA: TGTGCCAGCAGTGAAACAGACAGGGGGCGCGACTATGGCTACACCTTC

V gene: TRBV18
J gene: TRBJ1-2
clone size: .
D gene: TRBD1
CDR3 protein: CASSTGVGNYGYTF
CDR3 DNA: TGTGCCAGCTCAACAGGGGTTGGTAACTATGGCTACACCTTC

V gene: TRBV9
J gene: TRBJ1-4
clone size: .
D gene: TRBD1
CDR3 protein: CASSVGGGPNEKLFF
CDR3 DNA: TGTGCCAGCAGCGTAGGAGGGGGCCCTAATGAAAAACTGTTTTTT

V gene: TRBV11-1
J gene: TRBJ2-3
clone size: .
D gene: .
CDR3 protein: CASSLMSYTDTQYF
CDR3 DNA: TGTGCCAGCAGCTTAATGTCCTACACAGATACGCAGTATTTT

V gene: TRBV9
J gene: TRBJ1-1
clone size: few
D gene: TRBD1
CDR3 protein: CASSGTGQHF
CDR3 DNA: TGTGCCAGCAGCGGGACAGGGCAACACTTT

V gene: TRBV30
J gene: TRBJ2-7
clone size: once
D gene: .
CDR3 protein: CAWSVYGGGVWEQYF
CDR3 DNA: TGTGCCTGGAGTGTATACGGGGGAGGAGTGTGGGAGCAGTACTTC

V gene: TRBV29-1
J gene: TRBJ1-2
clone size: .
D gene: .
CDR3 protein: CSVRDRDGYTF
CDR3 DNA: TGCAGCGTTCGAGACAGAGATGGCTACACCTTC

V gene: TRBV7-2
J gene: TRBJ2-5
clone size: .
D gene: .
CDR3 protein: CASSLRRERKQETQYF
CDR3 DNA: TGTGCCAGCAGCCTCAGGCGCGAGCGGAAACAAGAGACCCAGTACTTC

V gene: TRBV5-6
J gene: TRBJ1-6
clone size: .
D gene: TRBD1
CDR3 protein: CASSLPRDSYNSPLHF
CDR3 DNA: TGTGCCAGCAGCTTGCCCCGGGACAGCTATAATTCACCCCTCCACTTT

V gene: TRBV4-3
J gene: TRBJ2-5
clone size: .
D gene: .
CDR3 protein: CASSPEGGQETQYF
CDR3 DNA: TGCGCCAGCAGCCCCGAGGGGGGGCAAGAGACCCAGTACTTC

V gene: TRBV7-2
J gene: TRBJ2-2
clone size: .
D gene: .
CDR3 protein: CASSFFLNTGELFF
CDR3 DNA: TGTGCCAGCAGCTTTTTCTTGAACACCGGGGAGCTGTTTTTT

V gene: TRBV9
J gene: TRBJ1-1
clone size: .
D gene: .
CDR3 protein: CASSVVAETEAFF
CDR3 DNA: TGTGCCAGCAGCGTAGTCGCCGAGACTGAAGCTTTCTTT

V gene: TRBV6-5
J gene: TRBJ1-2
clone size: .
D gene: .
CDR3 protein: CASRTGQLANYGYTF
CDR3 DNA: TGTGCCAGCAGGACGGGTCAGCTAGCTAACTATGGCTACACCTTC

V gene: TRBV5-1
J gene: TRBJ2-2
clone size: .
D gene: TRBD1
CDR3 protein: CASSLPGQGLAGELFF
CDR3 DNA: TGCGCCAGCAGCTTACCGGGACAGGGACTCGCCGGGGAGCTGTTTTTT